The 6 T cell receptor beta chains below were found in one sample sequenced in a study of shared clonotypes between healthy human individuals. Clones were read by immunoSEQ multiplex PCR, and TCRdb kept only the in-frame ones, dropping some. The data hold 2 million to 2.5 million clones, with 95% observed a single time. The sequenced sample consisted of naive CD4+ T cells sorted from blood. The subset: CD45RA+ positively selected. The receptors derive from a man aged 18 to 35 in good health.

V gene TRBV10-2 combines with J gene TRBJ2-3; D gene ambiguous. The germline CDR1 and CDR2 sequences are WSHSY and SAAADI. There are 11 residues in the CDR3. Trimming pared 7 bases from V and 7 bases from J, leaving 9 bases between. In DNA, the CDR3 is TGCGCCAGCATGTTAGGGTATACGCAGTATTTT. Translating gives CASMLGYTQYF.

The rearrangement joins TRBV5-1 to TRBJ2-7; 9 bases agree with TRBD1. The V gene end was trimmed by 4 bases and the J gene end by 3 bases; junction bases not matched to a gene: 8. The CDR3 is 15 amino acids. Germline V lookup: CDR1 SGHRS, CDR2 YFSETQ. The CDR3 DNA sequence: TGCGCCAGCAGCCCCCGACAGGGGGTTGTCTACGAGCAGTACTTC. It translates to CASSPRQGVVYEQYF.

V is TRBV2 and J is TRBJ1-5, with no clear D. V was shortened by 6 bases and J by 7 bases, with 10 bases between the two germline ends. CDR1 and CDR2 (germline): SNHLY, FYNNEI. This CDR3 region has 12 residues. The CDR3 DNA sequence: TGTGCCAGCAGGACGCCGAAACAGCCCCAGCATTTT. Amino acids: CASRTPKQPQHF.

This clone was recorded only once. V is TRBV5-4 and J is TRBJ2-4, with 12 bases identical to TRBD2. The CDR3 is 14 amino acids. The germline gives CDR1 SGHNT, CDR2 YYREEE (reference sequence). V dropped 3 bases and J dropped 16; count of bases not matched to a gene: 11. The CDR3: CASSSPTSGSPQYF. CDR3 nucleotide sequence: TGTGCCAGCAGCTCGCCGACTAGCGGGAGCCCCCAATACTTC.

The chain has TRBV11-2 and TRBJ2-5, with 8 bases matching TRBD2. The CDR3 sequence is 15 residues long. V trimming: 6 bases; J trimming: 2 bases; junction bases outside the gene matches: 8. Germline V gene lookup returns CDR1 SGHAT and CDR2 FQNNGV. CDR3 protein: CASSLSGGIQETQYF. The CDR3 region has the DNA TGTGCCAGCAGTCTGAGCGGGGGAATTCAAGAGACCCAGTACTTC.

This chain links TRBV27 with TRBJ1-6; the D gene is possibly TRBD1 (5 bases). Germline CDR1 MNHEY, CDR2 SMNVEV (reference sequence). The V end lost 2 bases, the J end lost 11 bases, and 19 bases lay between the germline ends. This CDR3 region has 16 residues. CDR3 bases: TGTGCCAGCAGTTTAGGGGACGGAATGGGGAAGACACCCCTCCACTTT. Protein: CASSLGDGMGKTPLHF.